The 3 T cell receptor beta chains given below trace back to one sample, sequenced in a study of post-analysis software for immune sequencing data. Study outcomes and limitations: In patients, roughly 5 TRBV segments were more frequent than in controls, with TRBV5-6, TRBV5-1 and TRBV20-1 among them.

Their target antigens are unknown. TCR beta libraries were prepared from cDNA with unique molecular identifiers. MiXCR was run by TCRdb on the PCR reads, yielding one entry per CDR3 protein. The top ten clones hold roughly 12% of a sample with approximately 440,000 distinct CDR3 sequences, less than 45% of them seen once. Sequenced input: blood. The source of these receptors is a girl between 10 and 17 years old with multiple sclerosis.

The genes are TRBV27 and TRBJ2-2; D is ambiguous. Looked up from germline, CDR1 is MNHEY and CDR2 is SMNVEV (reference sequence). The CDR3 length is 13 residues. Deletions cut 0 bases from V and 4 bases from J, with 3 bases between. CDR3 coding DNA: TGTGCCAGCAGTTTATCAGGCACCGGGGAGCTGTTTTTT. Amino acids: CASSLSGTGELFF.

The chain couples TRBV29-1 to TRBJ2-2, with TRBD2 as a possible D gene (6 bases). Trimming removed 3 bases at V and 3 bases at J, with 14 bases between. Germline CDR1 and CDR2: SQVTM and ANQGSEA. The CDR3 sequence is 15 residues long. Written as DNA, the CDR3 is TGCAGCGTTGAGGCGGGGTTTAGGTACACCGGGGAGCTGTTTTTT. It translates to CSVEAGFRYTGELFF.

The V gene is TRBV7-3, the J gene TRBJ2-1; 13 bases fit TRBD2. CDR3 length: 17 residues. The ends lost 2 bases at V and 9 bases at J; junction bases unmatched: 10. CDR1 and CDR2 from the germline V gene are SGHTA and FQGTGA. CDR3 loop: CASSLDRTSGSFGEQFF. The CDR3 DNA reads as TGTGCCAGCAGCTTAGATAGGACTAGCGGGAGTTTTGGTGAGCAGTTCTTC.